The clone carrying this T cell receptor (beta chain) was observed many times. The target antigen is unknown. RNA transcripts served as template for amplifying TCR beta CDR3 sequences. First-round RT-PCR employed HTBI primers, with a second-round multiplex PCR after it. MiXCR, run by TCRdb on the multiplex PCR reads, gives a single entry per CDR3 protein. Of 350,000 to 400,000 distinct CDR3 sequences in the sample, 15% were seen once. Being free of ophthalmopathy for 18 months of follow-up defined stable hyperthyroidism. Diagnoses were established from clinical symptoms, serum thyroxine, TRAb, thyroid ultrasound and orbital computed tomography. PBMCs originated in under 13 ml of fresh peripheral blood. The V gene end was trimmed by 9 bases and the J gene end by 1 base; junction bases not matched to a gene: 3. The length of the CDR3 is 14 residues. The data originate from a study of Graves' ophthalmopathy and Graves' hyperthyroidism. Study-wide results and limits: The model's prediction of ophthalmopathy progression had about 70% sensitivity and roughly 72% specificity.

This sequence joins TRBV12-3 or TRBV12-4 and TRBJ2-2; 9 bases align to TRBD1. The source material was peripheral blood. The clonotype originates from a woman younger than 30 with stable Graves' hyperthyroidism. Written as DNA, the CDR3 is TGTGCCAGTCGGGACAGGGAGAACACCGGGGAGCTGTTTTTT. Its protein product is CASRDRENTGELFF.